These 22 T cell receptor beta chains were sequenced from one sample in a study of cytomegalovirus exposure and HLA in healthy donors. Generated by immunoSEQ multiplex PCR, the TCRdb table keeps only in-frame clones and is missing some. The table includes fewer than 200,000 clones, around 81% detected once. What was sequenced was PBMCs. All receptors come from a woman aged 18-29 years in good health and CMV-seropositive.

At least ten counts were recorded for this clone. The chain recombines TRBV6-1 with TRBJ1-1; D might be TRBD1 (6 bases). This CDR3 is built from 13 residues. The germline V gene has CDR1 MNHNS and CDR2 SASEGT. Trimming removed 6 bases at V and 1 base at J, with 9 bases between. The CDR3 loop is CASRETGNTEAFF. As DNA, the CDR3 is TGTGCCAGCAGGGAGACAGGGAACACTGAAGCTTTCTTT.

The sample holds a few counts of this clone. The chain joins TRBV29-1 to TRBJ1-5; perhaps TRBD1 as D (6 bases). The CDR3 sequence is 14 residues long. The V gene lost 6 bases and the J gene lost 1 base, with 13 bases spanning the gap. Germline assignment: CDR1 SQVTM and CDR2 ANQGSEA. In DNA, the CDR3 is TGCAGCGTGGCTCCCGGGACAAGCAATCAGCCCCAGCATTTT. Translation: CSVAPGTSNQPQHF.

V usage is TRBV6-5 and J usage is TRBJ1-2; TRBD1 matches at 7 bases. V gave up 10 bases and J gave up 0 bases; unmatched junction bases: 11. The CDR3 contains 15 residues. The germline V gene has CDR1 MNHEY and CDR2 SVGAGI. The CDR3 bases are TGTGCCACCACAATCCCGGGACAGACTAACTATGGCTACACCTTC. Amino acid sequence: CATTIPGQTNYGYTF.

The gene calls are TRBV2 and TRBJ1-5; no definite D call. The CDR3 loop spans 12 amino acids. V was pared by 5 bases and J by 5 bases, with 7 bases between. Looked up from germline, CDR1 is SNHLY and CDR2 is FYNNEI. The CDR3 here is CASSPPDQPQHF. The CDR3 coding sequence is TGTGCCAGCAGTCCCCCGGATCAGCCCCAGCATTTT.

The chain couples TRBV5-4 to TRBJ2-3; TRBD2 aligns across 9 bases. Germline CDR1 SGHNT, CDR2 YYREEE (reference sequence). J gave up 3 bases and V 4 bases, and 6 bases lay outside the gene matches. CDR3 length equals 15 residues. The CDR3 region has the DNA TGTGCCAGCAGCCTTAGCGGGGGAGCGACAGATACGCAGTATTTT. This gives the protein CASSLSGGATDTQYF.

This chain connects TRBV30 to TRBJ1-5; D gene uncertain. The CDR3 has 14 amino acids. Per the germline V gene, CDR1 is GTSNPN and CDR2 is SVGIG (reference sequence). Trimming left V 4 bases short and J 4 bases short, with 14 bases between. Here the CDR3 DNA reads TGTGCCTGGATCCCCGAGTTCTGTAATCAGCCCCAGCATTTT. This translates into CAWIPEFCNQPQHF. Full variable domain (missing parts from reference TRBV30 and TRBJ1-5): SQTIHQWPATLVQPVGSPLSLECTVEGTSNPNLYWYRQAAGRGLQLLFYSVGIGQISSEVPQNLSASRPQDRQFILSSKKLLLSDSGFYLCAWIPEFCNQPQHFGDGTRLSIL.

J is TRBJ1-1 and V is TRBV6-5; the D gene is possibly TRBD1 (6 bases). V lost 2 bases, J lost 1 base, and 14 bases lay in between. Germline CDR1 reads MNHEY; CDR2 reads SVGAGI. This CDR3 region has 16 residues. CDR3 bases: TGTGCCAGCAGTTACAATGGGGGCGGGTGGAACACTGAAGCTTTCTTT. Residues: CASSYNGGGWNTEAFF.

This sequence joins TRBV9 and TRBJ1-2; unclear D gene. The germline V and J ends were trimmed by 0 bases and 7 bases, with 13 bases remaining between them. Germline lookup yields CDR1 SGDLS and CDR2 YYNGEE. CDR3 length equals 14 residues. In DNA, the CDR3 is TGTGCCAGCAGCGTAGGGCTTACAACCCCTGGCTACACCTTC. Protein sequence: CASSVGLTTPGYTF. The complete variable domain, with remaining parts taken from reference TRBV9 and TRBJ1-2, reads DSGVTQTPKHLITATGQRVTLRCSPRSGDLSVYWYQQSLDQGLQFLIQYYNGEERAKGNILERFSAQQFPDLHSELNLSSLELGDSALYFCASSVGLTTPGYTFGSGTRLTVV.

The chain uses TRBV19 and TRBJ1-5; 7 bases map to TRBD1. Trimming at V came to 3 bases and at J to 5 bases, leaving 4 bases not matched to a gene. CDR1 is LNHDA and CDR2 is SQIVND in the germline V gene (reference sequence). The CDR3 sequence is 14 residues long. This CDR3 reads CASSIHRGDQPQHF. CDR3 DNA sequence: TGTGCCAGTAGTATTCACAGGGGTGATCAGCCCCAGCATTTT.

The chain has TRBV4-3 and TRBJ1-1; no definite D call. Trimming took off 4 bases at V and 1 base at J, with 10 bases between the two ends. Germline CDR1 LGHNA, CDR2 YSLEER. This CDR3 is 14 amino acids long. This CDR3 is CASSPGDSNTEAFF. CDR3 coding DNA: TGCGCCAGCAGCCCGGGAGATTCGAACACTGAAGCTTTCTTT.

The chain is built from TRBV5-4 and TRBJ2-7; D gene uncertain. The CDR3 loop spans 13 amino acids. Trimming shortened V by 0 bases and J by 1 base, and 5 bases separated the two germline ends. From germline, CDR1 is SGHNT and CDR2 YYREEE (reference sequence). CDR3 DNA: TGTGCCAGCAGCTTGGTGTCGTCCTACGAGCAGTACTTC. This codes for CASSLVSSYEQYF. Supplemented by reference TRBV5-4 and TRBJ2-7, the full variable domain reads ETGVTQSPTHLIKTRGQQVTLRCSSQSGHNTVSWYQQALGQGPQFIFQYYREEENGRGNFPPRFSGLQFPNYSSELNVNALELDDSALYLCASSLVSSYEQYFGPGTRLTVT.

This chain joins TRBV12-5 and TRBJ1-5; D not resolved. The CDR3 totals 13 residues. Trimming took 0 bases from V and 7 from J, leaving 7 bases between them. Germline CDR1 and CDR2: LGHNT and FRNRAP. CDR3 sequence reads: CASGLVMGQPQHF. The CDR3 nucleotides are TGTGCTAGTGGTTTGGTCATGGGCCAGCCCCAGCATTTT. The variable domain in full, with the rest retrieved from reference TRBV12-5 and TRBJ1-5, is DARVTQTPRHKVTEMGQEVTMRCQPILGHNTVFWYRQTMMQGLELLAYFRNRAPLDDSGMPKDRFSAEMPDATLATLKIQPSEPRDSAVYFCASGLVMGQPQHFGDGTRLSIL.

The chain is built from TRBV7-9 and TRBJ1-1, with a possible D match to TRBD1 (6 bases). Germline assignment: CDR1 SEHNR and CDR2 FQNEAQ (reference sequence). Trimming removed 3 bases from V and 1 base from J, with 15 bases in between. There are 16 residues in the CDR3. CDR3 region: CASSLGGTPSNTEAFF. The CDR3 DNA reads as TGTGCCAGCAGCTTGGGGGGGACACCCTCGAACACTGAAGCTTTCTTT.

V gene TRBV29-1 combines with J gene TRBJ2-3; 12 positions agree with TRBD2. Germline CDR1 reads SQVTM; CDR2 reads ANQGSEA. The CDR3 contains 17 residues. After removal of 4 bases from V and 1 base from J, the junction contained 9 bases not matched to a gene. The CDR3 is CSVASSGGAEGTDTQYF. The CDR3 DNA reads as TGCAGCGTTGCGTCTAGCGGGGGGGCCGAGGGCACAGATACGCAGTATTTT.

The genes are TRBV25-1 and TRBJ2-1; tentatively, D is TRBD2 (5 bases). Germline V gene sequence: CDR1 MGHDK, CDR2 SYGVNS. V was pared by 4 bases and J by 9 bases, with 19 bases between. This CDR3 comprises 15 residues. CDR3 protein: CASSGPGVEAGEQFF. The CDR3 bases are TGTGCCAGCAGTGGTCCCGGGGTTGAAGCAGGTGAGCAGTTCTTC. The full variable domain, rest sourced from reference TRBV25-1 and TRBJ2-1, is EADIYQTPRYLVIGTGKKITLECSQTMGHDKMYWYQQDPGMELHLIHYSYGVNSTEKGDLSSESTVSRIRTEHFPLTLESARPSHTSQYLCASSGPGVEAGEQFFGPGTRLTVL.

This clone was seen a few times. The V gene is TRBV25-1, the J gene TRBJ1-2; D possibly corresponds to TRBD1 (6 bases). This CDR3 has 13 amino acids. The germline CDR1 and CDR2 sequences are MGHDK and SYGVNS. V shed 5 bases and J shed 7 bases, with 14 bases lying between them. As DNA, the CDR3 is TGTGCCAGCAGTAGACAGGAGGAGCGTGGCTACACCTTC. Translation: CASSRQEERGYTF.

The gene calls are TRBV10-2 and TRBJ2-3, with 12 positions matching TRBD2. The germline V gene encodes CDR1 WSHSY and CDR2 SAAADI. V lost 6 bases, J lost 6 bases, and 4 bases stayed unmatched. This CDR3 has 14 amino acids. The CDR3 reads CASRLAGGTDTQYF. Here the CDR3 DNA reads TGCGCCAGCAGACTAGCGGGGGGTACGGATACGCAGTATTTT.

This chain connects TRBV7-8 to TRBJ2-3; no clear D gene. Germline CDR1 is SGHVS and CDR2 is FQNEAQ. V was pared by 6 bases and J by 0 bases, with 4 bases between. The CDR3 is made up of 12 amino acids. CDR3 sequence (DNA): TGTGCCAGCAGTTATAGCACAGATACGCAGTATTTT. Residues: CASSYSTDTQYF.

The chain couples TRBV6-5 to TRBJ1-4, with D unclear. The V gene's germline CDR1 is MNHEY and CDR2 SVGAGI. The V and J ends lost 0 bases and 7 bases respectively, with 15 bases between them. The CDR3 is 16 amino acids. The CDR3 sequence: CASSYSNFAEVEKLFF. The CDR3 DNA sequence: TGTGCCAGCAGTTACTCGAATTTCGCTGAGGTTGAAAAACTGTTTTTT.

The genes are TRBV27 and TRBJ2-7; D remains ambiguous. The CDR3 has 13 residues. The V end lost 3 bases, the J end lost 4 bases, and 10 bases lay between the germline ends. In germline, CDR1 is MNHEY, CDR2 SMNVEV (reference sequence). The CDR3 spells CASSLAPWYEQYF. CDR3 sequence (DNA): TGTGCCAGCAGTTTGGCCCCATGGTACGAGCAGTACTTC.

The chain combines TRBV5-6 with TRBJ2-2; no definite D call. V lost 0 bases and J 1 base, leaving 7 bases between the germline ends. CDR3 length: 15 residues. Germline values: CDR1 SGHDT, CDR2 YYEEEE. CDR3 DNA sequence: TGTGCCAGCAGCTTGGTGTCGGGGAACACCGGGGAGCTGTTTTTT. Protein product: CASSLVSGNTGELFF.

The J gene is TRBJ2-3, the V gene TRBV5-1, with 13 bases lining up with TRBD2. Germline V gives CDR1 SGHRS, CDR2 YFSETQ. The CDR3 loop spans 18 amino acids. V lost 6 bases and J lost 4; bases outside the gene matches: 14. CDR3 nucleotide sequence: TGCGCCAGCACTACACTACATGGGACTAGCGGGGTTCCAGATACGCAGTATTTT. Its protein is CASTTLHGTSGVPDTQYF.